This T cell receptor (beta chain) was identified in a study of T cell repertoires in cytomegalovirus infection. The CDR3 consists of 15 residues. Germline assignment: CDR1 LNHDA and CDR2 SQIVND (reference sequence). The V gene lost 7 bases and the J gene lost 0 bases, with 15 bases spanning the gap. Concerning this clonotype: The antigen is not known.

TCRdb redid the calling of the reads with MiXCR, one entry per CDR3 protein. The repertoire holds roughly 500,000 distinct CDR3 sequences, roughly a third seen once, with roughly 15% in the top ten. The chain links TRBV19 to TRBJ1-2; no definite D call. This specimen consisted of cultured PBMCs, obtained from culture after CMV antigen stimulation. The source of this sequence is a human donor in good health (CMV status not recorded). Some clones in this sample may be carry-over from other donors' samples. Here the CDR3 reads CASNPAGSSNYGYTF. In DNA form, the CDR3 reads TGTGCCAGTAACCCGGCGGGCAGCTCTAACTATGGCTACACCTTC.